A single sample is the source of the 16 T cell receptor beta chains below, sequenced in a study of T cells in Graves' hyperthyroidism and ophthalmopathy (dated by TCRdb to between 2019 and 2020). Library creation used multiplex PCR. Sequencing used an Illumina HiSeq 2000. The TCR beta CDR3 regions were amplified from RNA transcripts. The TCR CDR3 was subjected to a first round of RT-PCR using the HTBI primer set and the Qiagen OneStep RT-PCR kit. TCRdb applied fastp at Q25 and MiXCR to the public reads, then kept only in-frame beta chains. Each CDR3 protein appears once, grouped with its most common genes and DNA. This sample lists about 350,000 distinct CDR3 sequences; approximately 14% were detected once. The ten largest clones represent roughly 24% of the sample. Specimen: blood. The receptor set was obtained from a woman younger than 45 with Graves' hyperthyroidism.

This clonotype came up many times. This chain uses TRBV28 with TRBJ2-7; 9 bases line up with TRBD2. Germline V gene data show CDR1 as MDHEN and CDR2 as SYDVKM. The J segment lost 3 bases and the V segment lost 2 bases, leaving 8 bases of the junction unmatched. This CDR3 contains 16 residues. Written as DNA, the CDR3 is TGTGCCAGCAGTTTAATGGCTAGCGGGGCCTACTACGAGCAGTACTTC. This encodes CASSLMASGAYYEQYF.

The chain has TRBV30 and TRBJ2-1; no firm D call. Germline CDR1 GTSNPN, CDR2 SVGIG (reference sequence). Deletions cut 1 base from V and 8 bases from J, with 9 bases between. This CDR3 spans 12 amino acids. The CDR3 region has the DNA TGTGCCTGGAGTGCCCTGGCTGATGAGCAGTTCTTC. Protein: CAWSALADEQFF.

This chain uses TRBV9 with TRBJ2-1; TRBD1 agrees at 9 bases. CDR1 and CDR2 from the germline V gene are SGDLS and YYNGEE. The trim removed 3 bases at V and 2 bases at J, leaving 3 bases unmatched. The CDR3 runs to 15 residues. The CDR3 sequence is CASSADRGTYNEQFF. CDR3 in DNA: TGTGCCAGCAGCGCGGACAGGGGTACCTACAATGAGCAGTTCTTC.

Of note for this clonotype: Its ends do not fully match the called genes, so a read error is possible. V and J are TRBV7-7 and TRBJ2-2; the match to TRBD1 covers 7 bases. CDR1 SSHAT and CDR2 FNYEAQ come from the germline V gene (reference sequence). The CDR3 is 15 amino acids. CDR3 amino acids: CASSHFTGDTGELFF. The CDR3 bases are TGTGCTAGCAGCCATTTTACAGGGGACACCGGGGAGCTGTTTTTT.

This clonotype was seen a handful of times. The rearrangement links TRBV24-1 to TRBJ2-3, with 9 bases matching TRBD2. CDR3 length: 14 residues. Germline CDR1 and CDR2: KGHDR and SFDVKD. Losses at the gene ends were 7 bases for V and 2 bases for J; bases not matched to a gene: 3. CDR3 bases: TGTGCCACCAGGACTAGCGGAAACACAGATACGCAGTATTTT. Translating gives CATRTSGNTDTQYF.

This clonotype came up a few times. The DNA of the CDR3 is TGTGCCTGGACCATCGGGGGTCCAGGGGAGACCCAGTACTTC. This encodes CAWTIGGPGETQYF. The rearrangement links TRBV30 to TRBJ2-5, with a weak D call TRBD2 (6 bases). The germline V and J ends were trimmed by 4 bases and 5 bases, with 17 bases remaining between them. The germline CDR1 and CDR2 sequences are GTSNPN and SVGIG (reference sequence). The CDR3 loop spans 14 amino acids.

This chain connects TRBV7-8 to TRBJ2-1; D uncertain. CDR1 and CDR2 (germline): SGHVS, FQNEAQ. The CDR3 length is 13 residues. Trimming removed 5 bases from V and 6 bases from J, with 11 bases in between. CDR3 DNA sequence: TGTGCCAGCAGCCTCGACCACCGCAATGAGCAGTTCTTC. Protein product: CASSLDHRNEQFF.

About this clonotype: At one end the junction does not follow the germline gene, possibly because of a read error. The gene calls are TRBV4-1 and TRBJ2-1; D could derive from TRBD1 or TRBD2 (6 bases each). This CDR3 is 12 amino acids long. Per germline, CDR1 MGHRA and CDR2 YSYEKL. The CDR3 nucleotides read TGCGCCAGCGGGGGGCCCTACGATGAGCAGTTCTTC. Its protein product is CASGGPYDEQFF.

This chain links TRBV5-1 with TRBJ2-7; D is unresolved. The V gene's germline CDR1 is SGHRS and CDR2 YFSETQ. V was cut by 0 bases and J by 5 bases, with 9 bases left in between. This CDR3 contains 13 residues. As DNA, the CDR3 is TGCGCCAGCAGCTTGGTCGGGTTCAACGAGCAGTACTTC. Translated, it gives CASSLVGFNEQYF.

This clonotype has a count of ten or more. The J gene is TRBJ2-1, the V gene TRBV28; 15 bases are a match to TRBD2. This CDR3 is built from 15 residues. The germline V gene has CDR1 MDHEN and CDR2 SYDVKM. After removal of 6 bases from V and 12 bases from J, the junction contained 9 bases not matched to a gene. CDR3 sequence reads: CASSPTGTSGRRQFF. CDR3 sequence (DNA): TGTGCCAGCAGCCCAACCGGGACTAGCGGGAGGAGGCAGTTCTTC.

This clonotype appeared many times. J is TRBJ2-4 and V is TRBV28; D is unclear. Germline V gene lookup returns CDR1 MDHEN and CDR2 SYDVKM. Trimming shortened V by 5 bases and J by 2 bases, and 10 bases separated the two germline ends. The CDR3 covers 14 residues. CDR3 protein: CASSPWGSKNIQYF. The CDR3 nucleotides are TGTGCCAGCAGTCCCTGGGGTTCCAAAAACATTCAGTACTTC.

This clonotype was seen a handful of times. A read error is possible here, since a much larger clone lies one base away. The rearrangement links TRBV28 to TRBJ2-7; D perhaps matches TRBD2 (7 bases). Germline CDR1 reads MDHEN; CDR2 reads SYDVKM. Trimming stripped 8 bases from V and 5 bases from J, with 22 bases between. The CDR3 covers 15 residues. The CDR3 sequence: CASGHGGQGLHEQYF. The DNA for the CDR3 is TGTGCCAGCGGCCACGGGGGGCAGGGGTTGCACGAGCAGTACTTC.

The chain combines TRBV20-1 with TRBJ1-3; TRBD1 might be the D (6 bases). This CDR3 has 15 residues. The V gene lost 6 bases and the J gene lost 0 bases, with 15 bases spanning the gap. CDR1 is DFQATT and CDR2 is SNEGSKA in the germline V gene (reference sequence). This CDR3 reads CSARRTDYSGNTIYF. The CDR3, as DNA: TGCAGTGCCCGCCGGACAGATTACTCTGGAAACACCATATATTTT.

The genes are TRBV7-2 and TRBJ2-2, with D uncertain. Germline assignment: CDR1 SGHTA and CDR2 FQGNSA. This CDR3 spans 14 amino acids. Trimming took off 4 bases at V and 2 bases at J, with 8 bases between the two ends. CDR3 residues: CASSSLGNTGELFF. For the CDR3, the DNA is TGTGCCAGCAGCTCTCTGGGCAACACCGGGGAGCTGTTTTTT.

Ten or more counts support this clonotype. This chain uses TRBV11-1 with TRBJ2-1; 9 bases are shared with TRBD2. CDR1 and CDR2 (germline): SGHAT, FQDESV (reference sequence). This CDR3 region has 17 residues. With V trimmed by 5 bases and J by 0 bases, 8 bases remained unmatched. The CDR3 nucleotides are TGTGCCAGCAGCCCCCCTAGCGGGACTAGCTCCTACAATGAGCAGTTCTTC. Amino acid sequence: CASSPPSGTSSYNEQFF.

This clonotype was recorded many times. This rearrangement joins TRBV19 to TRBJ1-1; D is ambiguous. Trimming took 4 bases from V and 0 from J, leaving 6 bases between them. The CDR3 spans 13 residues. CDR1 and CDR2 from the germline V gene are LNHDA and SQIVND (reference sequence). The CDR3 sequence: CASSKGMNTEAFF. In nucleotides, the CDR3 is TGTGCCAGTAGTAAAGGAATGAACACTGAAGCTTTCTTT. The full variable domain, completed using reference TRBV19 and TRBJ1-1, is DGGITQSPKYLFRKEGQNVTLSCEQNLNHDAMYWYRQDPGQGLRLIYYSQIVNDFQKGDIAEGYSVSREKKESFPLTVTSAQKNPTAFYLCASSKGMNTEAFFGQGTRLTVV.